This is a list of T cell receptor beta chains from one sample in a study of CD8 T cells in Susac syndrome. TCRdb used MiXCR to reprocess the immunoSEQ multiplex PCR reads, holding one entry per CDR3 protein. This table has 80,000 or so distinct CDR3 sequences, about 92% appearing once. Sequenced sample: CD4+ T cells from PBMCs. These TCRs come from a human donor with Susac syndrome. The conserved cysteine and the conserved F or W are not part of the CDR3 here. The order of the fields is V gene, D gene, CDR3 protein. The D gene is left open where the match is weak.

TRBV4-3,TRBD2,ASSQEVPPLAGGPHEQY
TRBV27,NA,ASSSYSWSSYEQY
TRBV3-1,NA,ASSQRGVYNEQF
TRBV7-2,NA,ASSLGYRDLNTEAF
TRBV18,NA,ASSPAMRDGQPQH
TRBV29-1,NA,SGGGTYEQY
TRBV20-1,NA,SASLFMGYGYT
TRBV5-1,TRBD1,ASSLEGGGYGYT
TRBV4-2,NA,ASSQEIGPDTQY
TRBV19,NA,ASHGGGPLTYSNQPQH
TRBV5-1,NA,ASSLAIGGGLETQY
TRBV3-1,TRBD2,ASSHFGTSGTTDTQY
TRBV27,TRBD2,ASGKAGGRTDTQY
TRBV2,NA,ASKGGWLQNEQF
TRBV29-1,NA,SVGEGSIAIGYT
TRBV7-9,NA,ASSRDLRNTEAF
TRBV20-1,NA,SAPLGSEQY
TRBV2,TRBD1,ASKGQGPFLGQF
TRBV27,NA,ASSPGPPATPGELF
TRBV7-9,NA,ASSLRTTNTGELF
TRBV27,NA,ASNGAISQY
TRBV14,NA,ASSQDGLGAEAF
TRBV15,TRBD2,ATSRLAGGPDTQY
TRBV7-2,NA,ASIYRRAEGKLF
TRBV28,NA,ASRRGFPYEQY
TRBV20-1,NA,SASGSNGETQY
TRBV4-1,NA,ASSYELSGNIQY
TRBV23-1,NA,AGTEAF
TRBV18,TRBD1,ASSGQGKNTIY
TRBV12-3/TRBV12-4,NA,ASTPPAGGSQY
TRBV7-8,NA,ASSVGYEQF
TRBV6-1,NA,ASSAGADTEAF
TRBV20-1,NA,SARVRVTDTQY
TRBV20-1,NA,SARDFRTYEQY
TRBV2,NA,ASRETDTSYNEQF
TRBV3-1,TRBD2,ASSPSSGSCF
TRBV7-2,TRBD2,ASSPSGRIDTQY
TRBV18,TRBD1,ASSRTPGQGPHTQY
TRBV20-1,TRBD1,SVTGQGFNSPLH
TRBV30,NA,AWRTDNNEQF
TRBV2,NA,ASRRTVGSNSPLH
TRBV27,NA,ASSSGTLTQY
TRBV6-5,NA,ASSFANTQY
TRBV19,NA,ASGVNEQF
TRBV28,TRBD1,ASSRHPGTGSEAF